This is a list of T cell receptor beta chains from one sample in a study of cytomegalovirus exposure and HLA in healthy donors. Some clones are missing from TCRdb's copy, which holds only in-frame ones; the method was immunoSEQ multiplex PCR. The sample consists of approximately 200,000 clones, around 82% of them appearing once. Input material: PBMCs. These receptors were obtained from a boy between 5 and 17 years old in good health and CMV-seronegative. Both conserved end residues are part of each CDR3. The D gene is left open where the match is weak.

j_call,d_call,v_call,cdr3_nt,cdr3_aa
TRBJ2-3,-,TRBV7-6,TGTGCCAGCAGCCGAACTCACTTCGGGAGCACAGATACGCAGTATTTT,CASSRTHFGSTDTQYF
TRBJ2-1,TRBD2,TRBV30,TGTGCCTTGTGGACTAGCCACAATGAGCAGTTCTTC,CALWTSHNEQFF
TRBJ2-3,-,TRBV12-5,TGTGCTAGTCAAACCGAGTTGAGGTGGGATACGCAGTATTTT,CASQTELRWDTQYF
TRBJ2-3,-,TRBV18,TGTGCCAGCTCACCAAGGTTTGCGGCAGATACGCAGTATTTT,CASSPRFAADTQYF
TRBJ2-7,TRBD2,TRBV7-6,TGTGCCAGCAGCTCCGTAGCGGGAGGGGTAGGCGAGCAGTACTTC,CASSSVAGGVGEQYF
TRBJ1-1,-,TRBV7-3,TGTGCCAGCAGCTCGGCAGGGAACACTGAAGCTTTCTTT,CASSSAGNTEAFF
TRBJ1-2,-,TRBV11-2,TGTGCCAGCAGCCCCAACAGGGCGCACTATGGCTACACCTTC,CASSPNRAHYGYTF
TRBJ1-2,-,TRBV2,TGTGCCAGCAGTGAAGCCGGGAACAACTATGGCTACACCTTC,CASSEAGNNYGYTF
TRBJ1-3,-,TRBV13,TGTGCCAGCAGCCAAGACATACGGGGGGGAGGAGGAAACACCATATATTTT,CASSQDIRGGGGNTIYF
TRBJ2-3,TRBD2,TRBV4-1,TGCGCCAGCAGCTCGGAAGTGGGGCGGGGGTTCGCAGATACGCAGTATTTT,CASSSEVGRGFADTQYF
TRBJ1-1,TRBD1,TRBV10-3,TGTGCCATCAGTGAGTTTGGACAGGCCATCAAGACTGAAGCTTTCTTT,CAISEFGQAIKTEAFF
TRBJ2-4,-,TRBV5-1,TGCGCCAGCAGCTTACGGGGACACTTAGCCAAAAACATTCAGTACTTC,CASSLRGHLAKNIQYF
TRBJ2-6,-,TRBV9,TGTGCCAGCAGCCCCAGTCGATCGTCCTCCTCTGGGGCCAACGTCCTGACTTTC,CASSPSRSSSSGANVLTF
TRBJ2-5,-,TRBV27,TGTGCCAGCAGTCCCCCCCTATCCCCCGGGTCCCAAGAGACCCAGTACTTC,CASSPPLSPGSQETQYF
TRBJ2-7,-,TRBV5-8,TGTGCCAGCAGCTTGGGTCAGGGAATGCCGGGTACCGACGAGCAGTACTTC,CASSLGQGMPGTDEQYF